This TCR beta chain is drawn from a study of post-analysis software for immune sequencing data (dated by TCRdb to the mid-2010s). About the full investigation: Recorded disease courses included relapsing-remitting, secondary progressive and progressive-relapsing multiple sclerosis, with some patients lacking subtype annotation. The multiple sclerosis patient repertoires were compared with under 13 previously published healthy control repertoires from donors aged about 6 to 26 years. A subset of samples was prepared in parallel using single-end sample barcoding, then pooled and co-amplified after Illumina adapter ligation.

Overall results and qualifications from the work: Normalized Chao1 diversity was significantly lower in multiple sclerosis patients than controls, suggesting substantial peripheral T-cell clonal expansion. The control group was slightly older than the multiple sclerosis patient group. Roughly 5 TRBV segments, including TRBV5-6, TRBV5-1 and TRBV20-1, were significantly more frequent in patients than controls. Strong co-clustering of samples prepared in the same batch was shown by direct clustering with F measure, prompting a batch-effect correction.

The library was obtained by PCR. The listed sequencing device is Illumina HiSeq 2500. To reduce PCR and sequencing biases, unique molecular identifiers were built into the TCR beta cDNA libraries. Some 500,000 cDNA molecules were obtained per 1 to 10 million input T cells, so each molecule approximated one T cell. The same protocol used for the earlier healthy control dataset was applied to prepare and sequence the patient libraries. Samples belonging to the same batch were prepared together, multiplexed and sequenced on a shared HiSeq lane. The paper's data handling went like this. Raw barcoded reads were processed with MIGEC, discarding single-read molecular identifier groups before consensus assembly and CDR3 extraction. VDJtools was used for post-analysis of the clonotype tables, with diversity normalized by down-sampling every dataset to the smallest sample size. In repertoire overlap clustering, CDR3 amino acid sequences, but not nucleotide sequences, were matched to correct batch-related cross-sample contamination. The raw public reads went through TCRdb reprocessing: fastp at Q25, MiXCR clone calling, in-frame beta chains kept. Under each unique CDR3 protein, matching rows form one entry showing the most common genes and DNA. TCRdb, not the authors, supplied the V and J calls. The sample data list about 770,000 distinct CDR3 sequences, and more than 45% of these were observed just once. The ten largest make up around 4.7% of the sample.

The CDR3 spans 12 residues, from the cysteine through the phenylalanine. Only the CDR3 DNA stays, 36 bases, in frame from base 1. Per the germline V gene (reference sequence), DFQATT is the CDR1 and SNEGSKA is the CDR2. V is pared back by 4 bases and J by 3 bases, with 10 bases lying between the germline termini. To demonstrate the VDJtools post-analysis software, TCR beta repertoires were profiled from the peripheral blood of more than ten young patients with multiple sclerosis. The multiple sclerosis patients were children and adolescents between roughly 6 and 16 years of age. The table lists this clonotype with a few counts. What antigen it recognizes has not been identified. No clone much larger than this one lies a single base away; base qualities are absent.

The sequence was collected from a girl between 5 and 17 years old with multiple sclerosis. Specimen: blood. The V gene is TRBV20-1 and the J gene is TRBJ2-7, with the D gene tentatively TRBD1 or TRBD2, based on 5 matching bases in each. Here is the DNA: TGCAGTGCTACCCGGGACGGCTACGAGCAGTACTTC. This sequence encodes CSATRDGYEQYF.